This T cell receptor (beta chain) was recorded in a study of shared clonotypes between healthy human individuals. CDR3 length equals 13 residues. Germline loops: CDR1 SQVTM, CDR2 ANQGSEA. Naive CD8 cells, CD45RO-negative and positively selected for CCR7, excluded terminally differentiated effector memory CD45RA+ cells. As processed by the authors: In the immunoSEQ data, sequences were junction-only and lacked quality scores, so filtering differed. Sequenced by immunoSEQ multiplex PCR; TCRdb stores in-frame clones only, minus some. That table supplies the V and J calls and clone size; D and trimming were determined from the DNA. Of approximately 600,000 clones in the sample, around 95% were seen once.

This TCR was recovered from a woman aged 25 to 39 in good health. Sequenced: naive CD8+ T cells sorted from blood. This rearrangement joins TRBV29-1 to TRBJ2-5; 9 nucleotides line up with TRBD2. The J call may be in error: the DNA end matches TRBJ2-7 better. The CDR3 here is CSVGLAGKNEQYF. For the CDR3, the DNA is TGCAGCGTTGGGCTAGCGGGAAAGAACGAGCAGTACTTC.